The T cell receptor (beta chain) under discussion was sequenced for a study of PD-L1 blockade in urothelial cancer. This clone was observed once. V lost 0 bases to trimming and J lost 4 bases; unmatched junction nucleotides: 7. Germline lookup yields CDR1 GTSNPN and CDR2 SVGIG (reference sequence). CDR3 size: 15 residues. TCRdb keeps only in-frame clones here, not all; method: immunoSEQ multiplex PCR. The sample records approximately 71,000 clones, roughly nine tenths being singletons. The V call is TRBV30, the J call TRBJ2-5; 8 nucleotides line up with TRBD2. The sequence derives from a man in his 60s with urothelial cancer. This specimen consisted of PBMCs, obtained around atezolizumab (anti-PD-L1) treatment. The DNA for the CDR3 is TGTGCCTGGAGTGTACGGGGGGGCCTAAGAGAGACCCAGTACTTC. This sequence encodes CAWSVRGGLRETQYF. Drawing the rest from reference TRBV30 and TRBJ2-5, the complete variable domain is SQTIHQWPATLVQPVGSPLSLECTVEGTSNPNLYWYRQAAGRGLQLLFYSVGIGQISSEVPQNLSASRPQDRQFILSSKKLLLSDSGFYLCAWSVRGGLRETQYFGPGTRLLVL.